The subject of this entry is one T cell receptor (beta chain). Healthy bone marrow donors made up the cohort. The primer mix had 60 Vbeta and 13 Jbeta primers. TCRdb keeps only in-frame clones here, not all; method: immunoSEQ multiplex PCR. The sample comprises 150,000 to 200,000 clones, 80% to 90% of which are singletons, and about 10% rests with the top ten. The data are from a study of cytomegalovirus exposure and HLA in healthy donors. Sequencing was performed on PBMCs. The sequence was obtained from a man younger than 30 in good health and CMV-seropositive.

The DNA for the CDR3 is TGTGCCAGTAGTATGGTGGACTATAGCAATCAGCCCCAGCATTTT. It encodes CASSMVDYSNQPQHF. The chain uses TRBV19 and TRBJ1-5; D gene unclear. CDR1 is LNHDA, CDR2 SQIVND, per germline (reference sequence). This CDR3 comprises 15 residues. V was cut by 3 bases and J by 0 bases, with 9 bases left in between.